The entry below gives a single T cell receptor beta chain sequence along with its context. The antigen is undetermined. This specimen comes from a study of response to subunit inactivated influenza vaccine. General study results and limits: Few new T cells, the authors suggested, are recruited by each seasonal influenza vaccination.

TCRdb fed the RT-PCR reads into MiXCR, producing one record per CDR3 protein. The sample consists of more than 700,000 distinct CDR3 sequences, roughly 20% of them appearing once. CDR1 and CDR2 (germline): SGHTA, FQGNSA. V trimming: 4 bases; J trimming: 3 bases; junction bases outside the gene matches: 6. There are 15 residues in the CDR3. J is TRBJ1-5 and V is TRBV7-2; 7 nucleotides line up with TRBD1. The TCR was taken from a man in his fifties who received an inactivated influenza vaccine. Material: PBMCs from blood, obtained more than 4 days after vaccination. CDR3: CASSSGRGLNQPQHF. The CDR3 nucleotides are TGTGCCAGCAGCTCTGGGAGGGGGCTCAATCAGCCCCAGCATTTT.